The TCR beta chain under discussion was sequenced for a study of T cells in Graves' hyperthyroidism and ophthalmopathy. Overall study results and limits: The model foresaw ophthalmopathy a median about 6.5 months prior to onset.

As to this clonotype: Its antigen is unknown.

Researchers amplified the TCR beta CDR3 regions from RNA transcripts. First-round RT-PCR with HTBI primers amplified the TCR CDR3 region. TCRdb independently ran MiXCR on the multiplex PCR reads; one entry per CDR3 protein. The sample contains more than 300,000 distinct CDR3 sequences, less than 20% of which appear only once. It was uncontrolled infection, other autoimmune disease, pregnancy or lactation that excluded patients. Thyroid ultrasound, orbital computed tomography, clinical symptoms, and serum thyroxine and TRAb underpinned diagnoses. The sample consisted of blood. The origin of this receptor is a man aged 18 to 30 with Graves' ophthalmopathy.

The CDR3 is CASSFGVGLVNQPQHF. The CDR3 DNA follows: TGTGCCAGCAGCTTTGGCGTTGGACTGGTGAATCAGCCCCAGCATTTT. This chain connects TRBV5-8 to TRBJ1-5, with unresolved D. The V and J ends lost 2 bases and 4 bases respectively, with 16 bases between them. The CDR3 has 16 residues. The germline V gene encodes CDR1 SGHTS and CDR2 YDEGEE.